A selection of T cell receptor beta chains follows, all from one sample in a study of beta chain features in type 1 diabetes. Sequencing used immunoSEQ multiplex PCR; TCRdb keeps in-frame clones, though not all of them. Seen here are roughly 730,000 clones, around 15% observed once, and the top ten hold about 0.02%. The sample consisted of naive CD4+ T cells from blood. These receptors came from a man aged 18 to 30 with type 1 diabetes. Each CDR3 is given with its conserved first and last residue. The D gene is left open where the match is weak. Only part of the rows carry a size: once, few, many, or a class if the clone is expanded.

j_call clone_size d_call v_call cdr3_aa cdr3_nt
TRBJ1-2 few NA TRBV2 CASSEGSNYNYGYTF TGTGCCAGCAGTGAAGGCAGTAACTATAACTATGGCTACACCTTC
TRBJ1-2 NA NA TRBV23-1 CASSLPPRSAYRPGTF TGCGCCAGCAGTCTTCCCCCCCGTTCAGCATATCGTCCTGGCACCTTC
TRBJ1-4 NA NA TRBV4-1 CASSQVKGEKLFF TGCGCCAGCAGCCAAGTTAAGGGGGAAAAACTGTTTTTT
TRBJ1-2 NA NA TRBV6-6 CASSSETPTGGYTF TGTGCCAGCAGCAGCGAAACCCCCACTGGTGGCTACACCTTC
TRBJ2-1 few TRBD2 TRBV10-3 CAIRGTSDRLRREQFF TGTGCCATCAGAGGGACTAGCGACCGGTTGCGGCGGGAGCAGTTCTTC
TRBJ1-2 few NA TRBV7-6 CASSTGQDYGYTF TGTGCCAGCAGCACTGGACAAGACTATGGCTACACCTTC
TRBJ2-5 NA NA TRBV6-5 CASSWPGQETQYF TGTGCCAGCAGTTGGCCGGGACAAGAGACCCAGTACTTC
TRBJ1-6 NA NA TRBV4-1 CASSPGPYNSPLHF TGCGCCAGCAGCCCGGGACCTTATAATTCACCCCTCCACTTT
TRBJ2-7 few NA TRBV6-5 CASSYSRRDYEQYF TGTGCCAGCAGTTACTCGAGACGGGACTACGAGCAGTACTTC
TRBJ2-3 NA NA TRBV4-1 CASSLPLRGGGADTQYF TGCGCCAGCAGCCTCCCCCTTAGGGGGGGCGGGGCAGATACGCAGTATTTT
TRBJ1-6 few TRBD1 TRBV28 CASSPTTGGNSPLHF TGTGCCAGCAGTCCGACAACAGGGGGTAATTCACCCCTCCACTTT
TRBJ1-1 NA NA TRBV5-4 CASSLEARLNTEAFF TGTGCCAGCAGCTTGGAGGCCAGATTGAACACTGAAGCTTTCTTT
TRBJ2-1 NA NA TRBV9 CASSVDLGDYNEQFF TGTGCCAGCAGCGTAGACCTGGGGGACTACAATGAGCAGTTCTTC
TRBJ2-7 few NA TRBV9 CASSAQDGTYEQYF TGTGCCAGCAGCGCCCAGGACGGAACCTACGAGCAGTACTTC
TRBJ1-2 few NA TRBV5-4 CASSLEANYGYTF TGTGCCAGCAGCTTGGAGGCTAACTATGGCTACACCTTC
TRBJ2-5 few TRBD1 TRBV12-5 CASGLGIHRGQETQYF TGTGCTAGTGGTTTGGGAATCCACAGGGGACAAGAGACCCAGTACTTC
TRBJ2-6 few TRBD2 TRBV5-6 CASSSLAGSSGANVLTF TGTGCCAGCAGCTCACTAGCGGGGAGCTCTGGGGCCAACGTCCTGACTTTC
TRBJ1-2 NA NA TRBV2 CASSDAGNEGYTF TGTGCCAGCAGTGATGCGGGGAATGAAGGCTACACCTTC
TRBJ2-1 few TRBD1 TRBV2 CASRHGTGANEQFF TGTGCCAGCAGACACGGGACAGGGGCGAATGAGCAGTTCTTC
TRBJ2-7 NA TRBD1 TRBV2 CASTMGQPSYEQYF TGTGCCAGCACTATGGGACAGCCCTCCTACGAGCAGTACTTC
TRBJ1-2 NA NA TRBV29-1 CSVGVINYGYTF TGCAGCGTTGGGGTTATAAACTATGGCTACACCTTC
TRBJ2-7 few TRBD1 TRBV27 CASRGQGRNYEQYF TGTGCCAGCAGGGGACAGGGTCGAAACTACGAGCAGTACTTC
TRBJ1-5 few NA TRBV30 CAWSDSALGGNQPQHF TGTGCCTGGAGTGACAGTGCCCTGGGGGGCAATCAGCCCCAGCATTTT
TRBJ2-6 many NA TRBV7-6 CASSFGSFGANVLTF TGTGCCAGCAGCTTTGGGTCCTTCGGGGCCAACGTCCTGACTTTC
TRBJ2-3 few NA TRBV19 CASVSGDTDTQYF TGTGCCAGTGTGTCTGGGGACACAGATACGCAGTATTTT
TRBJ2-1 NA NA TRBV4-1 CASSPGVGEQFF TGCGCCAGCAGCCCGGGAGTCGGTGAGCAGTTCTTC
TRBJ2-3 few NA TRBV7-9 CASSTTHNTQYF TGTGCCAGCAGCACGACTCATAATACGCAGTATTTT
TRBJ1-2 NA NA TRBV7-2 CASSLRGDYGYTF TGTGCCAGCAGCTTACGGGGGGACTATGGCTACACCTTC
TRBJ1-4 few NA TRBV9 CASSPFSSNEKLFF TGTGCCAGCAGCCCATTTTCGAGTAATGAAAAACTGTTTTTT
TRBJ1-2 few NA TRBV5-1 CASSLDSNNPYGYTF TGCGCCAGCAGCTTGGATAGCAACAATCCCTATGGCTACACCTTC
TRBJ1-1 few TRBD1 TRBV4-2 CASSQGKGAHMAEAFF TGTGCCAGCAGCCAGGGAAAGGGGGCGCATATGGCTGAAGCTTTCTTT
TRBJ1-2 once NA TRBV18 CASSARRDDGYTF TGTGCCAGCTCAGCCCGAAGGGACGATGGCTACACCTTC
TRBJ2-2 NA NA TRBV5-4 CASSLSGGDTGELFF TGTGCCAGCAGCCTATCCGGGGGCGACACCGGGGAGCTGTTTTTT
TRBJ2-5 NA NA TRBV9 CASSVAGTGEGVTQYF TGTGCCAGCAGCGTCGCGGGGACCGGCGAGGGCGTGACCCAGTACTTC
TRBJ1-2 few TRBD1 TRBV29-1 CSATFGTDYGYTF TGCAGCGCGACATTCGGGACAGACTATGGCTACACCTTC
TRBJ1-2 NA NA TRBV9 CASSVPSYGYTF TGTGCCAGCAGTGTCCCGAGCTATGGCTACACCTTC
TRBJ1-5 few NA TRBV13 CASTYGREDQPQHF TGTGCCAGCACCTACGGACGAGAGGATCAGCCCCAGCATTTT
TRBJ1-1 NA NA TRBV19 CASSTSTENTEAFF TGTGCCAGTAGTACTTCTACAGAGAACACTGAAGCTTTCTTT
TRBJ2-7 NA NA TRBV2 CASGPTYEQYF TGTGCCAGCGGCCCGACATACGAGCAGTACTTC
TRBJ2-7 NA TRBD1 TRBV5-1 CASRAGQGPYEQYF TGCGCCAGCAGGGCGGGACAGGGGCCCTACGAGCAGTACTTC
TRBJ1-1 NA NA TRBV7-3 CASSFGEANTEAFF TGTGCCAGCAGCTTTGGGGAGGCGAACACTGAAGCTTTCTTT
TRBJ1-2 NA NA TRBV25-1 CASSEAPGAGDGYTF TGTGCCAGCAGTGAAGCTCCGGGGGCTGGAGATGGCTACACCTTC
TRBJ2-3 NA NA TRBV2 CASTGSRGDTQYF TGTGCCAGCACAGGGTCTCGTGGAGATACGCAGTATTTT
TRBJ1-6 NA TRBD1 TRBV28 CASRTTLRGKVSPLHF TGTGCCAGCAGAACTACACTCAGGGGGAAGGTTTCACCCCTCCACTTT
TRBJ1-2 NA TRBD1 TRBV30 CAWRIGQGAYGYTF TGTGCCTGGAGAATTGGGCAGGGGGCCTATGGCTACACCTTC
TRBJ1-6 NA TRBD1 TRBV7-3 CASSLRDSDSPLHF TGTGCCAGCAGCTTAAGGGACAGTGATTCACCCCTCCACTTT
TRBJ2-1 NA NA TRBV5-1 CASSLAGSNLGNEQFF TGCGCCAGCAGCTTGGCCGGGTCTAATTTGGGGAATGAGCAGTTCTTC
TRBJ2-1 few NA TRBV6-4 CASSDWGSPGEQFF TGTGCCAGCAGTGACTGGGGCTCCCCGGGTGAGCAGTTCTTC
TRBJ2-3 NA TRBD1 TRBV27 CASSLLGQGSDTQYF TGTGCCAGCAGTTTATTGGGACAGGGATCAGATACGCAGTATTTT
TRBJ1-2 few NA TRBV13 CASSSGTSYGYTF TGTGCCAGCAGCTCCGGAACATCCTATGGCTACACCTTC
TRBJ2-5 few NA TRBV5-1 CASSAGTPQETQYF TGCGCCAGCAGCGCGGGGACTCCACAAGAGACCCAGTACTTC
TRBJ2-7 few TRBD1 TRBV4-1 CASRQPGQGTHEQYF TGCGCCAGCAGACAACCGGGACAGGGGACCCACGAGCAGTACTTC
TRBJ1-1 few NA TRBV14 CASSRQMNTEAFF TGTGCCAGCAGTAGACAGATGAACACTGAAGCTTTCTTT
TRBJ2-6 NA NA TRBV28 CASRESGYGANVLTF TGTGCCAGCAGGGAGTCGGGGTATGGGGCCAACGTCCTGACTTTC
TRBJ2-5 NA TRBD2 TRBV27 CASSPGTSGSTQETQYF TGTGCCAGCAGTCCAGGGACTAGCGGCTCTACCCAAGAGACCCAGTACTTC
TRBJ1-2 few NA TRBV19 CASSILGYGYTF TGTGCCAGTAGTATTTTAGGGTATGGCTACACCTTC
TRBJ2-5 NA NA TRBV18 CASCPGEETQYF TGTGCCAGCTGCCCGGGGGAAGAGACCCAGTACTTC
TRBJ1-4 NA TRBD1 TRBV30 CAWSRQGIEKLFF TGTGCCTGGAGCCGACAGGGGATTGAAAAACTGTTTTTT
TRBJ1-5 NA NA TRBV28 CASSWGDQPQHF TGTGCCAGCAGTTGGGGAGATCAGCCCCAGCATTTT